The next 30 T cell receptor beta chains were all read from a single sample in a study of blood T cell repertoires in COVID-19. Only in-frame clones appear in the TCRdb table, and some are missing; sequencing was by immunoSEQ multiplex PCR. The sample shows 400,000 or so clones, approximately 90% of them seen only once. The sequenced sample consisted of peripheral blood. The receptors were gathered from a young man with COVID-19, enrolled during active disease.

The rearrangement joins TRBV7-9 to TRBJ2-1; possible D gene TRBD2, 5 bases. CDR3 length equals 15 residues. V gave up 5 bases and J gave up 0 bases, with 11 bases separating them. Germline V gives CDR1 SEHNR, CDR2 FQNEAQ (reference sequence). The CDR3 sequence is CASSGSGGSYNEQFF. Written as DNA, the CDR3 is TGTGCCAGCAGCGGAAGCGGAGGCTCCTACAATGAGCAGTTCTTC. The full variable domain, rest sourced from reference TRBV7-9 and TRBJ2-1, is DTGVSQNPRHKITKRGQNVTFRCDPISEHNRLYWYRQTLGQGPEFLTYFQNEAQLEKSRLLSDRFSAERPKGSFSTLEIQRTEQGDSAMYLCASSGSGGSYNEQFFGPGTRLTVL.

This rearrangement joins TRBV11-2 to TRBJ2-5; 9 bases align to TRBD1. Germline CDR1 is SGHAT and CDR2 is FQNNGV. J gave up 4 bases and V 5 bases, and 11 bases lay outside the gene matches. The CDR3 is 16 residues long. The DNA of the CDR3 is TGTGCCAGCAGCCAAGGGTGGGGGACAGGGACAGAGACCCAGTACTTC. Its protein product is CASSQGWGTGTETQYF.

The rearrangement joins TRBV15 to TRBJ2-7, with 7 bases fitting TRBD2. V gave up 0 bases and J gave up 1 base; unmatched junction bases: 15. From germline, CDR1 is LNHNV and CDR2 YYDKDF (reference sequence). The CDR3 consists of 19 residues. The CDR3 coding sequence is TGTGCCACCAGCAGAGATTGGGCAAGGGGCGGGAGAGATTCCTACGAGCAGTACTTC. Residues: CATSRDWARGGRDSYEQYF.

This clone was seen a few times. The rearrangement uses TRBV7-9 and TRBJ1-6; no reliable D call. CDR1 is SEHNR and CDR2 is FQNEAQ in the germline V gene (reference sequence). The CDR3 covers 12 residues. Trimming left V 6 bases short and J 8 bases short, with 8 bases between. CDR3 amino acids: CASSFGDSPLHF. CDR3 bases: TGTGCCAGCAGTTTCGGAGATTCACCCCTCCACTTT. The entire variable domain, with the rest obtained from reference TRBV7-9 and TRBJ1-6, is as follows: DTGVSQNPRHKITKRGQNVTFRCDPISEHNRLYWYRQTLGQGPEFLTYFQNEAQLEKSRLLSDRFSAERPKGSFSTLEIQRTEQGDSAMYLCASSFGDSPLHFGNGTRLTVT.

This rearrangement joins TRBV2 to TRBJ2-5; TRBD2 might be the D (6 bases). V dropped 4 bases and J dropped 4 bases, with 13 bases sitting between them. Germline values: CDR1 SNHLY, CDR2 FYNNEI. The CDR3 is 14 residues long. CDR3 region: CASSVGLSLETQYF. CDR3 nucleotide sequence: TGTGCCAGCAGTGTGGGACTCAGTCTAGAGACCCAGTACTTC.

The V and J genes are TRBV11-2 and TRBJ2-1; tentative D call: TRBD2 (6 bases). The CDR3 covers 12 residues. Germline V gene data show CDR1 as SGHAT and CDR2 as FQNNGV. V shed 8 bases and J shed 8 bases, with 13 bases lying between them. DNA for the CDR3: TGTGCCAGCGGGACTGGTGGGTATGAGCAGTTCTTC. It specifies CASGTGGYEQFF.

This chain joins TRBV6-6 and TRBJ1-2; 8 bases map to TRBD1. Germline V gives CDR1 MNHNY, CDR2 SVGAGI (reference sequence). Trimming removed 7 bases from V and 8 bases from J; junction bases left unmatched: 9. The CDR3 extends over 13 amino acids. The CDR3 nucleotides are TGTGCCAGCATAGAGACAGGGGTAGACGGCTACACCTTC. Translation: CASIETGVDGYTF.

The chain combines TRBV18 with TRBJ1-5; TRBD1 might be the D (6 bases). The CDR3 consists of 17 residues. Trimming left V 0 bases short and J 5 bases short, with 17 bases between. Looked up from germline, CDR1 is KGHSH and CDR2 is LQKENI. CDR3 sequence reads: CASSPPVGGGAYQPQHF. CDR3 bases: TGTGCCAGCTCACCACCGGTTGGTGGGGGGGCTTATCAGCCCCAGCATTTT. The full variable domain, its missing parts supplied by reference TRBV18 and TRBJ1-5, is NAGVMQNPRHLVRRRGQEARLRCSPMKGHSHVYWYRQLPEEGLKFMVYLQKENIIDESGMPKERFSAEFPKEGPSILRIQQVVRGDSAAYFCASSPPVGGGAYQPQHFGDGTRLSIL.

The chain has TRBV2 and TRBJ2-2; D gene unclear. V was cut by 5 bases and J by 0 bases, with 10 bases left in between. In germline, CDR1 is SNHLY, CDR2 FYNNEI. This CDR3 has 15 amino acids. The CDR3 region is CASSLGRSNTGELFF. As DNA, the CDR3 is TGTGCCAGCAGTCTAGGCAGATCGAACACCGGGGAGCTGTTTTTT. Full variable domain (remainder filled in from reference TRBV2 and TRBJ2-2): EPEVTQTPSHQVTQMGQEVILRCVPISNHLYFYWYRQILGQKVEFLVSFYNNEISEKSEIFDDQFSVERPDGSNFTLKIRSTKLEDSAMYFCASSLGRSNTGELFFGEGSRLTVL.

In nucleotides, the CDR3 is TGTGCCAGCAGCGTAGAGGCGGGGTCTAGCACAGATACGCAGTATTTT. Protein: CASSVEAGSSTDTQYF. The chain recombines TRBV9 with TRBJ2-3; D perhaps matches TRBD2 (6 bases). The germline V gene has CDR1 SGDLS and CDR2 YYNGEE. This CDR3 has 16 residues. Between the trimmed V and J ends, which lost 0 bases and 0 bases, there was a span of 11 bases.

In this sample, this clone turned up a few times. In DNA, the CDR3 is TGTGCCAGTAGTATTTCGACTAGCGGGAGTCGGAACACCGGGGAGCTGTTTTTT. Translation: CASSISTSGSRNTGELFF. The J gene is TRBJ2-2, the V gene TRBV19; TRBD2 agrees at 12 bases. Per germline, CDR1 LNHDA and CDR2 SQIVND (reference sequence). V lost 3 bases, J lost 1 base, and 6 bases stayed unmatched. The CDR3 loop spans 18 amino acids.

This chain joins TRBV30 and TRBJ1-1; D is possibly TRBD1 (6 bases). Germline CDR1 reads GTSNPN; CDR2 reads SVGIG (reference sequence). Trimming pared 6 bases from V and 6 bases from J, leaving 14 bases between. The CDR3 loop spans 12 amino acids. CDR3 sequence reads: CACTQGLPEAFF. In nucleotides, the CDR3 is TGTGCCTGCACACAGGGACTACCTGAAGCTTTCTTT.

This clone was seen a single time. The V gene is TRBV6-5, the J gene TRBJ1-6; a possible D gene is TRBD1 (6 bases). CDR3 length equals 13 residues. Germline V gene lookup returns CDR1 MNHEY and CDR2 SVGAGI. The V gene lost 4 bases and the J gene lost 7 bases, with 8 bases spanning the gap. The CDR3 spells CASSFGQNSPLHF. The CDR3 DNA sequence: TGTGCCAGCAGTTTTGGACAGAATTCACCCCTCCACTTT.

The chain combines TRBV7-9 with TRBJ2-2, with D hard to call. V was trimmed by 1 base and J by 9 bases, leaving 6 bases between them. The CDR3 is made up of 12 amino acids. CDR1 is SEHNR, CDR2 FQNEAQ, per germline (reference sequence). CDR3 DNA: TGTGCCAGCAGCTTAGGAACTCGGGAGCTGTTTTTT. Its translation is CASSLGTRELFF.

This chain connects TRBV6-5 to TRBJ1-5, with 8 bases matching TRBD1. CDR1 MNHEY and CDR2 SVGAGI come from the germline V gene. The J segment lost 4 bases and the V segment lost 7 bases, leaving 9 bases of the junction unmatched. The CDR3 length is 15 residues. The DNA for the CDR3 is TGTGCCAGCACATCGGCGACAGGGGATAATCAGCCCCAGCATTTT. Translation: CASTSATGDNQPQHF.

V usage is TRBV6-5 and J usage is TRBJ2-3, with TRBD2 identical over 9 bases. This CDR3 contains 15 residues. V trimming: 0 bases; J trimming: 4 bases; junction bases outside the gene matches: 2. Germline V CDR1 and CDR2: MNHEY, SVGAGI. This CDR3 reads CASSYSRLAADTQYF. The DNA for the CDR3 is TGTGCCAGCAGTTACTCCCGACTAGCGGCAGATACGCAGTATTTT.

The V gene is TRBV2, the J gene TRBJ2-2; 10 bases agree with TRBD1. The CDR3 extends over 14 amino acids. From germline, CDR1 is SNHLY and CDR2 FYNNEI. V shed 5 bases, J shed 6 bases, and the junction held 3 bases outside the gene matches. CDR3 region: CASSRGQGPGELFF. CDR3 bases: TGTGCCAGCAGTCGGGGACAGGGGCCCGGGGAGCTGTTTTTT.

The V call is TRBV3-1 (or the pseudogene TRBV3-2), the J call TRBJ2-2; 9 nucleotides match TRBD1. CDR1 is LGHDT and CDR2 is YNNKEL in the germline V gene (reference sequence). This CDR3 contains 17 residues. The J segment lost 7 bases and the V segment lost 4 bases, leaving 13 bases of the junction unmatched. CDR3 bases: TGTGCCAGCAGCCCAACCCCGGGACAGGGAAACGGCGGGGAGCTGTTTTTT. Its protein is CASSPTPGQGNGGELFF.

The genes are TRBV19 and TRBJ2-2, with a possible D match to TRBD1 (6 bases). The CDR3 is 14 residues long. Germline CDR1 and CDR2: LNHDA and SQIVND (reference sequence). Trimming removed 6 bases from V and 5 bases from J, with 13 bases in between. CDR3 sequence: CASRDSQGTGELFF. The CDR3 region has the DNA TGTGCCAGTAGGGACTCACAGGGAACCGGGGAGCTGTTTTTT.

CDR3 sequence: CASSQGGPYEQYF. CDR3 bases: TGTGCCAGCAGCCAAGGAGGCCCCTACGAGCAGTACTTC. The J gene is TRBJ2-7, the V gene TRBV4-2; no clear D gene. Germline CDR1 LGHNA, CDR2 YNFKEQ. V was shortened by 1 base and J by 2 bases, with 6 bases between the two germline ends. The CDR3 runs 13 residues.

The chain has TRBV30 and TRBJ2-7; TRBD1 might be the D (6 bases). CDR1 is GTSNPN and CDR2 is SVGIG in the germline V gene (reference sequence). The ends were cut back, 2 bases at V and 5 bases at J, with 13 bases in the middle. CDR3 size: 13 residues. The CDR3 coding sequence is TGTGCCTGGAGTTACAGGGAAACCCACGAGCAGTACTTC. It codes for CAWSYRETHEQYF.

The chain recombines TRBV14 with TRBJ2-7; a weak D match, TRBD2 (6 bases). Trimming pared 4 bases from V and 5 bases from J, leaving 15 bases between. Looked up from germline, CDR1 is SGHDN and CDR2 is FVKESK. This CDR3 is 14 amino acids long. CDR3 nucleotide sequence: TGTGCCAGCAGCCGAGAACGGGGGTCCGACGAGCAGTACTTC. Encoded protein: CASSRERGSDEQYF.

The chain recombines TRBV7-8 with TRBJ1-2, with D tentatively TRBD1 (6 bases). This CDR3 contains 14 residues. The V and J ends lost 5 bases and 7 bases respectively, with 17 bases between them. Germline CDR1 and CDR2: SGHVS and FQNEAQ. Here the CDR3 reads CASSLQGREGGYTF. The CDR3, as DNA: TGTGCCAGCAGCCTACAGGGCCGTGAGGGTGGCTACACCTTC.

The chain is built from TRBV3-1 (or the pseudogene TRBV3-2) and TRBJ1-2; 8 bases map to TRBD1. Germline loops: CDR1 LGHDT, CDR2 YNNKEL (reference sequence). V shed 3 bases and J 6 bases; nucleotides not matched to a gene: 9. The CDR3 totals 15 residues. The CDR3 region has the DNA TGTGCCAGCAGCCAGAGGCTGACAGGGGTGGATGGCTACACCTTC. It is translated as CASSQRLTGVDGYTF.

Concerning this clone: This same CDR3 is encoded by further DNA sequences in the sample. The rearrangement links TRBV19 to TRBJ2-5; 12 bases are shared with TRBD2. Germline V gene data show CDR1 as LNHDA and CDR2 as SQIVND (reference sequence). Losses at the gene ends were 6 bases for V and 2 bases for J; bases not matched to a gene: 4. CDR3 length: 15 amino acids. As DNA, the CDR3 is TGTGCCAGTAGCACCGGACTAGCGGGACAAGAGACCCAGTACTTC. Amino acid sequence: CASSTGLAGQETQYF.

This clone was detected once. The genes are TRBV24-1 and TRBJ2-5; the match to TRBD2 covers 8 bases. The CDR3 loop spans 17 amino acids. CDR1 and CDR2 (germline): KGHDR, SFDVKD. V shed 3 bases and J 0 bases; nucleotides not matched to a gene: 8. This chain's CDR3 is CATSDPPGRGYQETQYF. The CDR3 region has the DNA TGTGCCACCAGTGATCCTCCCGGGAGGGGCTACCAAGAGACCCAGTACTTC.

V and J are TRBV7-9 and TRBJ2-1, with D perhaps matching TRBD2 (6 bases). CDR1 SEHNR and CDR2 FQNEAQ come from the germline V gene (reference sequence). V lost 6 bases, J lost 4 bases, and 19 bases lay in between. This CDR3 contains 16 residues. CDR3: CASSNTRELVYNEQFF. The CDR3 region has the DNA TGTGCCAGCAGTAATACCCGGGAGTTGGTGTACAATGAGCAGTTCTTC.

The CDR3: CAWSAPGQGVGSPLHF. The CDR3 coding sequence is TGTGCCTGGAGTGCCCCGGGACAGGGGGTTGGTTCACCCCTCCACTTT. The J gene is TRBJ1-6, the V gene TRBV30; 11 bases line up with TRBD1. Germline CDR1 is GTSNPN and CDR2 is SVGIG (reference sequence). V lost 1 base, J lost 9 bases, and 8 bases stayed unmatched. The CDR3 is 16 residues long.

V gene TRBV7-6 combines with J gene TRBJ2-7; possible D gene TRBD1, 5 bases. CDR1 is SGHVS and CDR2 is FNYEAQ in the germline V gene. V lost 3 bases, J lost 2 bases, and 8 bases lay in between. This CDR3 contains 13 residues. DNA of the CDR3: TGTGCCAGCAGCTTCGACAGAACCTACGAGCAGTACTTC. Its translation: CASSFDRTYEQYF.

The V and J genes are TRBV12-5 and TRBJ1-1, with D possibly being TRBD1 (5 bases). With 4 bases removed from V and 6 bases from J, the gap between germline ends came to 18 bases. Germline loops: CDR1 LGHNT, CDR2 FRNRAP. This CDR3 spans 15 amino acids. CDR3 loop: CASGSWGRGVAEAFF. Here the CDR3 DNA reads TGTGCTAGTGGTTCATGGGGCCGAGGAGTTGCTGAAGCTTTCTTT.